This TCR beta chain was sequenced in a study of blood T cell repertoires in COVID-19. About the study: COVID-19 samples, acute and convalescent, were from the United States, Italy and Spain. PBMCs, B-cell-depleted T cells, or T cells provided the cDNA or gDNA that made up the material.

Cohorts were determined from participant-reported clinical history. As processed by the authors: From reference gene primer amplification, estimates of nucleated cell counts were derived. Repertoires were generated with immunoSEQ multiplex PCR, while TCRdb's copy carries only in-frame clones and drops some. Clonal size and the V and J genes are those of that table, whereas D and trimming came from the DNA. This sample has some 200,000 clones, with 86% found just once. Between the trimmed V and J ends, which lost 4 bases and 1 base, there was a span of 9 bases. The CDR3 consists of 14 residues. Germline assignment: CDR1 SGHTS and CDR2 YDEGEE.

The source material was PBMCs or T cells enriched from blood (not recorded which). The TCR was taken from a woman between 40 and 55 years old with acute COVID-19. V is TRBV5-8 and J is TRBJ2-1, with D maybe TRBD1 (7 bases). CDR3 region: CASSPGGSYNEQFF. The CDR3 DNA reads as TGTGCCAGCAGCCCAGGGGGGTCCTACAATGAGCAGTTCTTC.